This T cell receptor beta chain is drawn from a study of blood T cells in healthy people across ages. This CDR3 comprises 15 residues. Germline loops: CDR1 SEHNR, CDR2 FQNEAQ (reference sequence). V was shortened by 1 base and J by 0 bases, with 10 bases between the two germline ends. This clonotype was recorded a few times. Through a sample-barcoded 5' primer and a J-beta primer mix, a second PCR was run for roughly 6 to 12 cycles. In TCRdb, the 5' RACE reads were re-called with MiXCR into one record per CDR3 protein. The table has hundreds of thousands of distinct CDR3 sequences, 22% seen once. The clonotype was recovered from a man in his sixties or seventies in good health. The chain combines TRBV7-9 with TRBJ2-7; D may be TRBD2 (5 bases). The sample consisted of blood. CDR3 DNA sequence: TGTGCCAGCAGCTTAGTTGCTGGGAGCTCCTACGAGCAGTACTTC. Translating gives CASSLVAGSSYEQYF.